This entry is about one T cell receptor beta chain. Its antigen is currently unknown. This entry belongs to a study of shared clonotypes between healthy human individuals. Findings and caveats of the study: Some naive CD4 clonotypes, 4% to 6%, turned up in common across a few donors. Limitation of the genetic and exposure-history diversity represented came from the few donors.

The V and J ends lost 0 bases and 5 bases respectively, with 5 bases between them. The CDR3 sequence is 12 residues long. Germline lookup yields CDR1 MGHRA and CDR2 YSYEKL. Some clones are missing from TCRdb's copy, which holds only in-frame ones; the method was immunoSEQ multiplex PCR. This sample has about 1.1 million clones; about four fifths occur once, and the top ten carry roughly 0.56%. Sequencing used memory CD4+ T cells from PBMCs. The subset denotes: CD45RA-negative fraction. This clonotype originated in a man in his late teens or twenties in good health. Some clones in this sample may be carry-over from other donors' samples. The V call is TRBV4-1, the J call TRBJ2-7; no definite D call. The CDR3 DNA sequence: TGCGCCAGCAGCCAAGATAACAACGAGCAGTACTTC. It encodes CASSQDNNEQYF.